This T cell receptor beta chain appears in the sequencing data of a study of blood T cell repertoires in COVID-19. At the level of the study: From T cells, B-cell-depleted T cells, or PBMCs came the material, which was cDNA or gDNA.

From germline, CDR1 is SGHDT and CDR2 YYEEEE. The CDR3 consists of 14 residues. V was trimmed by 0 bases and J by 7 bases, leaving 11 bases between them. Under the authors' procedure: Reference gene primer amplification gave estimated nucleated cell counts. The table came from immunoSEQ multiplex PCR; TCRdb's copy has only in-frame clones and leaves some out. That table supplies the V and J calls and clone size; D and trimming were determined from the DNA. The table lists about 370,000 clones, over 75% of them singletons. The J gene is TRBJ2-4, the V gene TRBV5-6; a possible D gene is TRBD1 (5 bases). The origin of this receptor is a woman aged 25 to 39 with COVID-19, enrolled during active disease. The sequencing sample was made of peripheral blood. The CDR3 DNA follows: TGTGCCAGCAGCTTGGGGCAGGGTAGGAACATTCAGTACTTC. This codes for CASSLGQGRNIQYF.